These 22 T cell receptor beta chains originate from one sample sequenced in a study of T-cell memory formation after mild COVID-19. MiXCR, applied by TCRdb to the 5' RACE reads, yields one record per CDR3 protein. The sample has 280,000 or so distinct CDR3 sequences, approximately 8.4% seen once. Material: PBMCs or a T cell subset sorted from them (not recorded which). The receptors come from a man younger than 35 who had mild COVID-19 (a few samples of this study predate the infection). Cell type and time point are not known.

The CDR3 coding sequence is TGCAGCGCCTGGGGAAGGGACTCTGGGGCCAACGTCCTGACTTTC. Amino acid sequence: CSAWGRDSGANVLTF. This chain links TRBV29-1 with TRBJ2-6; D is uncertain. The germline V gene encodes CDR1 SQVTM and CDR2 ANQGSEA. The CDR3 totals 15 residues. V lost 7 bases and J 0 bases, leaving 13 bases between the germline ends.

This chain joins TRBV5-1 and TRBJ2-6, with 7 bases aligning to TRBD1. The CDR3 loop spans 16 amino acids. V was clipped by 4 bases and J by 4 bases; unmatched bases: 8. From germline, CDR1 is SGHRS and CDR2 YFSETQ. The CDR3 nucleotides read TGCGCCAGCAGCCCAAGACAGGGATTCGGGGCCAACGTCCTGACTTTC. Residues: CASSPRQGFGANVLTF.

Many counts were recorded for this clonotype. The chain has TRBV5-1 and TRBJ2-5; either TRBD1 or TRBD2 may fit D (5 bases each). The V gene lost 2 bases and the J gene lost 2 bases, with 10 bases spanning the gap. The germline gives CDR1 SGHRS, CDR2 YFSETQ. The CDR3 spans 14 residues. Written as DNA, the CDR3 is TGCGCCAGCAGCTTCGGGACGGATCAAGAGACCCAGTACTTC. It encodes CASSFGTDQETQYF.

The rearrangement uses TRBV5-6 and TRBJ2-1; 9 nucleotides align to TRBD2. Trimming took 0 bases from V and 12 from J; bases not matched to a gene: 7. The CDR3 runs 14 residues. Germline CDR1 SGHDT, CDR2 YYEEEE. This CDR3 reads CASSLVAGGPGQFF. CDR3 in DNA: TGTGCCAGCAGCTTGGTGGCGGGGGGGCCTGGGCAGTTCTTC.

The rearrangement uses TRBV5-1 and TRBJ2-3; 7 bases are shared with TRBD2. This CDR3 comprises 16 residues. Trimming took 0 bases from V and 1 from J; bases not matched to a gene: 5. The germline V gene encodes CDR1 SGHRS and CDR2 YFSETQ. CDR3 sequence reads: CASSLAWAGGTDTQYF. The DNA of the CDR3 is TGCGCCAGCAGCTTGGCCTGGGCGGGGGGCACAGATACGCAGTATTTT.

This clonotype was picked up many times. The junction and the germline gene differ at one end; a read error may be behind it. The chain couples TRBV3-1 to TRBJ1-1; D possibly corresponds to TRBD1 (5 bases). Germline V CDR1 and CDR2: LGHDT, YNNKEL (reference sequence). This CDR3 is built from 13 residues. CDR3 in amino acids: CASSQDGAAEAFF. CDR3 DNA sequence: TGTGCCAGCAGCCAAGACGGGGCGGCTGAGGCTTTCTTT.

The rearrangement uses TRBV10-2 and TRBJ1-1; D perhaps matches TRBD1 (6 bases). V was clipped by 7 bases and J by 0 bases, with 18 bases between them. This CDR3 is built from 16 residues. Germline assignment: CDR1 WSHSY and CDR2 SAAADI. The CDR3 spells CASIPTGGDMNTEAFF. The CDR3 nucleotides are TGCGCCAGCATCCCGACAGGCGGCGACATGAACACTGAAGCTTTCTTT.

The genes are TRBV11-2 and TRBJ2-1; no clear D. Trimming removed 2 bases at V and 2 bases at J, with 7 bases between. Germline CDR1 SGHAT, CDR2 FQNNGV. The CDR3 contains 14 residues. Here the CDR3 reads CASSLFTTYNEQFF. DNA for the CDR3: TGTGCCAGCAGCTTATTTACTACCTACAATGAGCAGTTCTTC.

A few counts support this clonotype. The V gene is TRBV6-2 or TRBV6-3, the J gene TRBJ2-3, with D unresolved. There are 14 residues in the CDR3. Trimming stripped 2 bases from V and 6 bases from J, with 12 bases between. The germline V gene has CDR1 MNHEY and CDR2 SVGEGT. This CDR3 is CASSYQRGADTQYF. The DNA for the CDR3 is TGTGCCAGCAGTTACCAGCGTGGTGCGGATACGCAGTATTTT.

This chain uses TRBV4-2 with TRBJ1-5; D uncertain. V was shortened by 0 bases and J by 0 bases, with 9 bases between the two germline ends. This CDR3 is 16 amino acids long. In germline, CDR1 is LGHNA, CDR2 YNFKEQ. CDR3 coding DNA: TGTGCCAGCAGCCAAGAGAGTGTTTATAGCAATCAGCCCCAGCATTTT. Its protein is CASSQESVYSNQPQHF.

In its sample, this clonotype was seen a few times. The chain employs TRBV24-1 and TRBJ2-5, with a possible D match to TRBD1 (6 bases). V dropped 4 bases and J dropped 4 bases, with 15 bases sitting between them. CDR3 length: 15 amino acids. Germline V gene lookup returns CDR1 KGHDR and CDR2 SFDVKD. The CDR3 DNA follows: TGTGCCACCAGTGAAATGACAGGCAGGGGAGAGACCCAGTACTTC. Amino acid sequence: CATSEMTGRGETQYF.

The CDR3 nucleotides read TGTGCCAGCAGCTCCACGGGACTAGCGGGAGCCATGGGGTACTTC. Amino acid sequence: CASSSTGLAGAMGYF. This chain connects TRBV7-2 to TRBJ2-4, with TRBD2 matching over 14 bases. The CDR3 spans 15 residues. The V segment lost 4 bases and the J segment 15 bases; nucleotides outside the gene matches: 11. CDR1 and CDR2 (germline): SGHTA, FQGNSA.

This clonotype was observed a few times. The chain carries TRBV20-1 and TRBJ1-5; a possible D gene is TRBD1 (6 bases). The CDR3 is 14 amino acids. V lost 2 bases and J 5 bases, leaving 13 bases between the germline ends. The germline V gene has CDR1 DFQATT and CDR2 SNEGSKA (reference sequence). CDR3 coding DNA: TGCAGTGCTAGATCCGGGACAAGAGATCAGCCCCAGCATTTT. Translation: CSARSGTRDQPQHF.

As to this clonotype: Relative to the germline gene, one junction end is altered; a read error may explain this. This sequence joins TRBV6-6 and TRBJ2-1; 12 nucleotides line up with TRBD2. In germline, CDR1 is MNHNY, CDR2 SVGAGI (reference sequence). This CDR3 comprises 15 residues. CDR3 protein: CASSYLAGGYSEQFF. Here the CDR3 DNA reads TGTGCCAGCAGTTACCTAGCGGGGGGGTACAGTGAGCAGTTCTTC.

This clonotype was picked up many times. The V and J genes are TRBV9 and TRBJ2-5; TRBD1 might be the D (6 bases). V lost 4 bases, J lost 5 bases, and 15 bases lay in between. Germline values: CDR1 SGDLS, CDR2 YYNGEE. The CDR3 runs 14 residues. The CDR3 region has the DNA TGTGCCAGCAGCACCCGACAGGTCACGGAGACCCAGTACTTC. This gives the protein CASSTRQVTETQYF.

This clonotype has just a few counts. The rearrangement joins TRBV10-3 to TRBJ1-3; TRBD1 is a possible D gene (6 bases). This CDR3 region has 12 residues. Per the germline V gene, CDR1 is ENHRY and CDR2 is SYGVKD. With 6 bases removed from V and 4 bases from J, the gap between germline ends came to 7 bases. The chain's CDR3 is CAIRGQGNTIYF. CDR3 DNA sequence: TGTGCCATCAGAGGACAGGGAAACACCATATATTTT.

The chain carries TRBV4-1 and TRBJ1-6, with D unresolved. Deletions cut 3 bases from V and 5 bases from J, with 17 bases between. CDR3 size: 17 residues. Per germline, CDR1 MGHRA and CDR2 YSYEKL. The CDR3 DNA sequence: TGCGCCAGCAGCCATCCCGCCACGGGGAGGGATAATTCACCCCTCCACTTT. This gives the protein CASSHPATGRDNSPLHF.

This clonotype was recorded at least ten times. The V call is TRBV5-1, the J call TRBJ1-4, with 7 bases matching TRBD1. The CDR3 loop spans 15 amino acids. Germline assignment: CDR1 SGHRS and CDR2 YFSETQ. Trimming at V came to 5 bases and at J to 0 bases, leaving 4 bases not matched to a gene. CDR3 nucleotide sequence: TGCGCCAGCAGTCCTACAGGGGCAACTAATGAAAAACTGTTTTTT. Protein sequence: CASSPTGATNEKLFF.

V usage is TRBV24-1 and J usage is TRBJ2-3; no definite D call. CDR3 length equals 14 residues. V dropped 5 bases and J dropped 4 bases, with 12 bases sitting between them. CDR1 is KGHDR and CDR2 is SFDVKD in the germline V gene. The CDR3 bases are TGTGCCACCAGTGCCCGGGCCCCGGCAGATACGCAGTATTTT. It yields the protein CATSARAPADTQYF.

This clonotype was detected a few times. This chain uses TRBV7-9 with TRBJ2-1; TRBD2 agrees at 12 bases. This CDR3 is 16 amino acids long. Losses at the gene ends were 3 bases for V and 5 bases for J; bases not matched to a gene: 5. Per germline, CDR1 SEHNR and CDR2 FQNEAQ (reference sequence). Here the CDR3 DNA reads TGTGCCAGCAGCTTCCGGACTAGCGGGGCGGACAATGAGCAGTTCTTC. Translated, it gives CASSFRTSGADNEQFF.

This chain uses TRBV20-1 with TRBJ2-5; D might be TRBD1 (5 bases). Germline V gene lookup returns CDR1 DFQATT and CDR2 SNEGSKA (reference sequence). The V and J ends lost 4 bases and 5 bases respectively, with 8 bases between them. The CDR3 loop spans 11 amino acids. CDR3 region: CSATGQETQYF. CDR3 nucleotides: TGCAGTGCTACAGGGCAGGAGACCCAGTACTTC.

This chain connects TRBV7-9 to TRBJ1-2; D is perhaps TRBD1 (5 bases). Germline values: CDR1 SEHNR, CDR2 FQNEAQ (reference sequence). V lost 6 bases and J 6 bases, leaving 11 bases between the germline ends. There are 12 residues in the CDR3. This chain's CDR3 is CASRTAADGYTF. The CDR3 region has the DNA TGTGCCAGCAGGACAGCGGCTGATGGCTACACCTTC.